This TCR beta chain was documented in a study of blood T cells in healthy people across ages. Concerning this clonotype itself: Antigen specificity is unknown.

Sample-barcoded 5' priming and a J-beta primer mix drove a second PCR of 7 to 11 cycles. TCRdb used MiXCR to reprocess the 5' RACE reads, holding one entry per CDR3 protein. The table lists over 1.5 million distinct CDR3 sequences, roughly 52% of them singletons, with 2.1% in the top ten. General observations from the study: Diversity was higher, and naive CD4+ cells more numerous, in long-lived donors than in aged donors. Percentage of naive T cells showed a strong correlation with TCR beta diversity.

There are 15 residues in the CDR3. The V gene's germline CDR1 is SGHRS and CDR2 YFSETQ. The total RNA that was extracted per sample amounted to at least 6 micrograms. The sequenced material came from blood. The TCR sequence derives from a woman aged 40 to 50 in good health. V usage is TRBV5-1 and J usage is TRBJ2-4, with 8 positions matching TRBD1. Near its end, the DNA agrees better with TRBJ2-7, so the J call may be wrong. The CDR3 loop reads CASSWGQERNSEQYF. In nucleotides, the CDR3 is TGCGCCAGCAGCTGGGGACAGGAGAGAAACTCCGAGCAGTACTTC.